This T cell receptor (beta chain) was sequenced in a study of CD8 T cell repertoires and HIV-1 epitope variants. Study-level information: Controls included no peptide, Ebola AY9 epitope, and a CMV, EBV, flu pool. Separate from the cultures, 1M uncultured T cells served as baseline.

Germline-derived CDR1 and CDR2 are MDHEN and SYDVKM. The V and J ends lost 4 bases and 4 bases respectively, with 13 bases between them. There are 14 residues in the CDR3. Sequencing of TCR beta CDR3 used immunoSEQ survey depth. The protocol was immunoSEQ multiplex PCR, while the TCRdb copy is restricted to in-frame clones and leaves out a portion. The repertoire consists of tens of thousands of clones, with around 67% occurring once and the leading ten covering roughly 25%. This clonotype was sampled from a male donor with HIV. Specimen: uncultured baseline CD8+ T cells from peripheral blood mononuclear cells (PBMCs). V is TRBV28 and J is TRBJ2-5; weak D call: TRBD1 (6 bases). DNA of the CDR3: TGTGCCAGCAGTTCCTCGGACAGCCGAGAGACCCAGTACTTC. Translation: CASSSSDSRETQYF.